This is a list of T cell receptor beta chains from one sample in a study of blood T cell repertoires in COVID-19. TCRdb keeps only in-frame clones here, not all; method: immunoSEQ multiplex PCR. In the table there are approximately 210,000 clones, 70% to 90% of which are singletons. The specimen was peripheral blood. Source of these receptors: a woman aged 45-65 years with active or convalescent COVID-19. Both conserved end residues are trimmed from each CDR3.

j_call: TRBJ2-5
v_call: TRBV2
cdr3_aa: ASSAGVSGETQY

j_call: TRBJ2-7
v_call: TRBV3-1/TRBV3-2
cdr3_aa: ASSQDVMRYYEQY

j_call: TRBJ2-1
v_call: TRBV11-2
cdr3_aa: ASSTYGGGNNEQF

j_call: TRBJ1-1
v_call: TRBV6-5
cdr3_aa: ASEYRGLTSTEAF

j_call: TRBJ2-2
v_call: TRBV5-1
cdr3_aa: ASSLDRGELF

j_call: TRBJ2-7
v_call: TRBV19
cdr3_aa: ASRPQGWGSYEQY

j_call: TRBJ1-2
v_call: TRBV20-1
cdr3_aa: SASYSGQGLYGYT

j_call: TRBJ2-2
v_call: TRBV5-1
cdr3_aa: ASSSGQNTGELF

j_call: TRBJ2-5
v_call: TRBV7-3
cdr3_aa: ASSLRGKPGETQY

j_call: TRBJ2-5
v_call: TRBV9
cdr3_aa: ASSVGLASETQY

j_call: TRBJ1-1
v_call: TRBV9
cdr3_aa: ASSVEGQGRTEAF

j_call: TRBJ2-2
v_call: TRBV30
cdr3_aa: AWRTGTGNTGELF

j_call: TRBJ2-3
v_call: TRBV11-2
cdr3_aa: ASSLFPEAGSTDTQY

j_call: TRBJ1-1
v_call: TRBV19
cdr3_aa: ASSQGKDTEAF

j_call: TRBJ1-6
v_call: TRBV28
cdr3_aa: ASSTVTGGGSPLH

j_call: TRBJ1-5
v_call: TRBV10-3
cdr3_aa: AISVGGRGQPQH

j_call: TRBJ1-6
v_call: TRBV28
cdr3_aa: ASGTEENSPLH

j_call: TRBJ2-1
v_call: TRBV15
cdr3_aa: ATSRDWTGWEQF

j_call: TRBJ2-1
v_call: TRBV3-1/TRBV3-2
cdr3_aa: ASSQGGGSYYNEQF

j_call: TRBJ1-5
v_call: TRBV18
cdr3_aa: ASSPRQGGGQPQH

j_call: TRBJ1-5
v_call: TRBV2
cdr3_aa: ASGRRGERQPQH

j_call: TRBJ2-2
v_call: TRBV5-1
cdr3_aa: ASGQGTNTGELF

j_call: TRBJ2-1
v_call: TRBV25-1
cdr3_aa: ASGRTGGVWSYNEQF

j_call: TRBJ2-1
v_call: TRBV7-9
cdr3_aa: ASSLAPADGEQF

j_call: TRBJ2-1
v_call: TRBV7-3
cdr3_aa: ASSPGAGEQF

j_call: TRBJ1-3
v_call: TRBV11-2
cdr3_aa: ASSSLGNGVYTIY

j_call: TRBJ1-2
v_call: TRBV7-6
cdr3_aa: ASSLGGQALYGYT

j_call: TRBJ2-2
v_call: TRBV11-2
cdr3_aa: ASSPGGTGELF

j_call: TRBJ2-2
v_call: TRBV6-2/TRBV6-3
cdr3_aa: ASSGTSGRARTGELF

j_call: TRBJ2-2
v_call: TRBV2
cdr3_aa: ASSDFQGAGELF

j_call: TRBJ2-7
v_call: TRBV7-6
cdr3_aa: ASSSGLAGGHYEQY

j_call: TRBJ2-1
v_call: TRBV9
cdr3_aa: ASSAQGQTYNEQF

j_call: TRBJ1-5
v_call: TRBV27
cdr3_aa: ASSLGTGHSNQPQH

j_call: TRBJ2-1
v_call: TRBV5-1
cdr3_aa: ASSLGREGRNEQF

j_call: TRBJ2-3
v_call: TRBV7-2
cdr3_aa: ASSFGLPTDTQY

j_call: TRBJ1-2
v_call: TRBV15
cdr3_aa: ATSRGQGPYGYT

j_call: TRBJ2-2
v_call: TRBV29-1
cdr3_aa: SVDWDTNTGELF

j_call: TRBJ2-3
v_call: TRBV5-4
cdr3_aa: ASSQRGTDTQY

j_call: TRBJ2-3
v_call: TRBV5-1
cdr3_aa: ASSLDPDRGASSTDTQY

j_call: TRBJ2-3
v_call: TRBV9
cdr3_aa: ASSEGLAGTADTQY

j_call: TRBJ2-1
v_call: TRBV14
cdr3_aa: ASSQEGLAGGPYNEQF

j_call: TRBJ2-1
v_call: TRBV3-1/TRBV3-2
cdr3_aa: ASSQVDRLAGEQF

j_call: TRBJ1-1
v_call: TRBV5-1
cdr3_aa: ASSLRQGNTEAF

j_call: TRBJ2-7
v_call: TRBV5-1
cdr3_aa: ASSLGGAPLYEQY

j_call: TRBJ1-2
v_call: TRBV28
cdr3_aa: ASSLERRAGVGYT

j_call: TRBJ1-5
v_call: TRBV3-1/TRBV3-2
cdr3_aa: ASSQGSTNQPQH

j_call: TRBJ2-2
v_call: TRBV6-5
cdr3_aa: ASSFQGGKTGELF

j_call: TRBJ2-2
v_call: TRBV7-2
cdr3_aa: ASSPRFANTGELF

j_call: TRBJ2-3
v_call: TRBV27
cdr3_aa: ASSSAGGTDTQY

j_call: TRBJ1-1
v_call: TRBV18
cdr3_aa: ASSPRDRAVKTEAF

j_call: TRBJ1-5
v_call: TRBV27
cdr3_aa: ASSFRGQGPQPQH

j_call: TRBJ1-4
v_call: TRBV27
cdr3_aa: ASSFGRSRATNEKLF

j_call: TRBJ1-2
v_call: TRBV12-5
cdr3_aa: ASGPQGVYGYT

j_call: TRBJ2-1
v_call: TRBV7-3
cdr3_aa: ASSLTGTSGSIEQF

j_call: TRBJ1-1
v_call: TRBV5-1
cdr3_aa: ASSLGTGRVTEAF

j_call: TRBJ1-3
v_call: TRBV7-2
cdr3_aa: ASSRTPGGATIY

j_call: TRBJ1-6
v_call: TRBV19
cdr3_aa: ASSISDTNSPLH

j_call: TRBJ2-3
v_call: TRBV6-1
cdr3_aa: ASSDRTGPYTQY